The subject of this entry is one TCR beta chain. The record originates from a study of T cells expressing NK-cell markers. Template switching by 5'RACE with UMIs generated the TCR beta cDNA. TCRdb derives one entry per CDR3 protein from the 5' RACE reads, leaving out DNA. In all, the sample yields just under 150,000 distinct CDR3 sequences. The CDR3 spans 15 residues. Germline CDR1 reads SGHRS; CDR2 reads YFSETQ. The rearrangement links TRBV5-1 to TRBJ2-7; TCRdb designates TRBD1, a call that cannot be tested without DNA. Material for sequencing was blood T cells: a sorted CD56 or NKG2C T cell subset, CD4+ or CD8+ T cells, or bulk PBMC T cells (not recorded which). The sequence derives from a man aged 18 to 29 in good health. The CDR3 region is CASGQISGTAYEQYF.